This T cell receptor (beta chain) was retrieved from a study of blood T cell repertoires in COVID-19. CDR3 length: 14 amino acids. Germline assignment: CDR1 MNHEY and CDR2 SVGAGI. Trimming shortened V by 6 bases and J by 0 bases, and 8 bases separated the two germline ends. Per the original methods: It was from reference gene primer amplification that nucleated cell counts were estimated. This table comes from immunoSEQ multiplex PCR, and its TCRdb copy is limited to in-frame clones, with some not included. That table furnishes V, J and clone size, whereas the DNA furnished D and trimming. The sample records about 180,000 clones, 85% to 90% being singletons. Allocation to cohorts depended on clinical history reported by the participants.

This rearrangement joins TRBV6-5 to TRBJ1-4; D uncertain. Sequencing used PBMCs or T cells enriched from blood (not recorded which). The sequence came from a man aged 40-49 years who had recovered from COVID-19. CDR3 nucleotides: TGTGCCAGCAGGAGGATAGCAACTAATGAAAAACTGTTTTTT. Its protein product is CASRRIATNEKLFF.